What follows are 14 T cell receptor beta chains derived from one specimen sequenced in a study of graft-versus-host responses after intestinal transplantation. Libraries were prepared by immunoSEQ multiplex PCR; TCRdb keeps only in-frame clonotypes and omits some of them. The profile covers 90,000 to 150,000 clones, with approximately 92% appearing a single time and more than 0.095% taken by the ten largest. The antigens of these receptors remain unknown. Here the sequenced sample was unstimulated CD4+ T cells sorted from spleen or lymph node cells, taken before intestinal transplant. The source of these receptors is a human donor who received an intestinal transplant.

The J gene is TRBJ2-1, the V gene TRBV2; 11 nucleotides line up with TRBD2. Germline CDR1 and CDR2: SNHLY and FYNNEI. V lost 5 bases and J lost 8; bases outside the gene matches: 8. The length of the CDR3 is 15 residues. The CDR3 reads CASSLTSGSSDEQFF. DNA of the CDR3: TGTGCCAGCAGTCTTACTAGCGGGAGTAGCGATGAGCAGTTCTTC.

The chain joins TRBV27 to TRBJ1-1; no clear D gene. Germline values: CDR1 MNHEY, CDR2 SMNVEV (reference sequence). The V end was cut by 3 bases, the J end by 4 bases, with 15 bases between. The CDR3 consists of 15 residues. The chain's CDR3 is CASSLRYVGVTEAFF. The CDR3 DNA reads TGTGCCAGCAGTTTGCGCTATGTGGGCGTCACTGAAGCTTTCTTT.

This chain links TRBV5-6 with TRBJ2-7, with D unclear. V dropped 0 bases and J dropped 6 bases, with 4 bases sitting between them. This CDR3 region has 11 residues. CDR1 SGHDT and CDR2 YYEEEE come from the germline V gene. The CDR3: CASSLVSEQYF. The CDR3 DNA reads TGTGCCAGCAGCTTGGTTTCCGAGCAGTACTTC.

The CDR3: CSVSGPGTGVDTQYF. The CDR3 nucleotides are TGCAGCGTTTCCGGCCCCGGGACAGGGGTGGATACGCAGTATTTT. This rearrangement joins TRBV29-1 to TRBJ2-3; 10 bases map to TRBD1. V trimming: 5 bases; J trimming: 6 bases; junction bases outside the gene matches: 11. This CDR3 has 15 amino acids. The germline V gene has CDR1 SQVTM and CDR2 ANQGSEA.

V is TRBV5-1 and J is TRBJ2-1, with D possibly matching TRBD2 (7 bases). The CDR3 has 18 residues. Germline V gene data show CDR1 as SGHRS and CDR2 as YFSETQ. The ends were cut back, 6 bases at V and 6 bases at J, with 28 bases in the middle. This CDR3 is CASTLTPGGGRGGNEQFF. The CDR3 DNA reads TGCGCCAGCACGCTAACCCCCGGGGGCGGGAGAGGGGGCAATGAGCAGTTCTTC. The full variable domain, in which reference TRBV5-1 and TRBJ2-1 provide the parts outside the CDR3, is KAGVTQTPRYLIKTRGQQVTLSCSPISGHRSVSWYQQTPGQGLQFLFEYFSETQRNKGNFPGRFSGRQFSNSRSEMNVSTLELGDSALYLCASTLTPGGGRGGNEQFFGPGTRLTVL.

This rearrangement joins TRBV5-4 to TRBJ2-1; D may be TRBD1 or TRBD2 (5 bases each). This CDR3 is 13 amino acids long. Germline lookup yields CDR1 SGHNT and CDR2 YYREEE (reference sequence). V dropped 1 base and J dropped 7 bases, with 9 bases sitting between them. CDR3 amino acids: CASSLIEGNEQFF. CDR3 DNA sequence: TGTGCCAGCAGCTTGATCGAGGGGAATGAGCAGTTCTTC. Full variable domain (missing parts from reference TRBV5-4 and TRBJ2-1): ETGVTQSPTHLIKTRGQQVTLRCSSQSGHNTVSWYQQALGQGPQFIFQYYREEENGRGNFPPRFSGLQFPNYSSELNVNALELDDSALYLCASSLIEGNEQFFGPGTRLTVL.

The genes are TRBV27 and TRBJ1-3; no reliable D call. The CDR3 contains 12 residues. CDR1 is MNHEY, CDR2 SMNVEV, per germline (reference sequence). V lost 9 bases and J lost 4, with 10 bases in between. The CDR3 DNA sequence: TGTGCCAGGCTTCTCCCAGGAAACACCATATATTTT. Translation gives CARLLPGNTIYF.

This chain links TRBV10-3 with TRBJ1-1, with TRBD1 matching 7 bases. Trimming removed 8 bases from V and 0 bases from J; junction bases left unmatched: 3. Germline values: CDR1 ENHRY, CDR2 SYGVKD. CDR3 size: 13 residues. The CDR3 region has the DNA TGTGCCATCGGGGGGACAGTGAACACTGAAGCTTTCTTT. It is translated as CAIGGTVNTEAFF.

This clone was observed a single time. The chain recombines TRBV5-1 with TRBJ2-7; TRBD2 matches 7 bases. The CDR3 length is 15 residues. The J segment lost 1 base and the V segment lost 0 bases, leaving 4 bases of the junction unmatched. Germline-derived CDR1 and CDR2 are SGHRS and YFSETQ. The CDR3 loop reads CASSLAAGVSYEQYF. The CDR3 DNA reads as TGCGCCAGCAGCTTGGCGGCGGGAGTGTCCTACGAGCAGTACTTC.

The gene calls are TRBV28 and TRBJ2-5; 9 bases fit TRBD1. The CDR3 totals 15 residues. J lost 4 bases, V lost 11 bases, and 14 bases had no gene match. The germline CDR1 and CDR2 sequences are MDHEN and SYDVKM. This chain's CDR3 is CACVGTGYTGETQYF. The CDR3 bases are TGTGCCTGCGTAGGGACAGGGTATACTGGAGAGACCCAGTACTTC.

The CDR3 loop is CASSPRQGTVGSNQPQHF. CDR3 DNA sequence: TGTGCCAGCAGTCCTCGACAGGGAACCGTTGGAAGCAATCAGCCCCAGCATTTT. The rearrangement uses TRBV27 and TRBJ1-5; 7 bases match TRBD1. The CDR3 contains 18 residues. Germline V lookup: CDR1 MNHEY, CDR2 SMNVEV (reference sequence). V was pared by 5 bases and J by 1 base, with 14 bases of the junction left unmatched.

CDR3 nucleotide sequence: TGTGCCAGCAGTTCAGCGGGTTGGGGAACAGATACGCAGTATTTT. Encoded protein: CASSSAGWGTDTQYF. The chain combines TRBV27 with TRBJ2-3; perhaps TRBD2 as D (6 bases). This CDR3 is built from 15 residues. Germline CDR1 is MNHEY and CDR2 is SMNVEV (reference sequence). Deletions cut 4 bases from V and 3 bases from J, with 14 bases between.

The chain carries TRBV4-2 and TRBJ1-1; 9 nucleotides line up with TRBD1. The CDR3 is made up of 15 amino acids. In germline, CDR1 is LGHNA, CDR2 YNFKEQ. J was trimmed by 5 bases and V by 8 bases; bases with no gene match: 12. The CDR3 loop reads CASRTGGPEGTEAFF. The CDR3 nucleotides read TGTGCCAGCCGTACAGGGGGCCCCGAGGGGACTGAAGCTTTCTTT.

This clone was counted only a few times. The chain has TRBV6-1 and TRBJ1-5; perhaps TRBD1 as D (5 bases). CDR3 length: 15 residues. Trimming removed 2 bases at V and 2 bases at J, with 10 bases between. Germline CDR1 MNHNS, CDR2 SASEGT. CDR3 nucleotide sequence: TGTGCCAGCAGTGAATTCACAGGCGGCAATCAGCCCCAGCATTTT. Amino acid sequence: CASSEFTGGNQPQHF.